The 10 T cell receptor beta chains in this list originate from one sample, sequenced in a study of blood T cells in healthy people across ages. Then a second PCR, running roughly 6 to 12 cycles, was carried out with a sample-barcoded 5' primer and a J-beta primer mix. TCRdb fed the 5' RACE reads into MiXCR, producing one record per CDR3 protein. Altogether about 1.8 million distinct CDR3 sequences are present, 40% to 55% being singletons, with the ten largest covering roughly 2.1%. The sequenced sample consisted of blood. Receptors originate from a woman aged 40 to 49 in good health.

This chain links TRBV6-6 with TRBJ2-7, with D unresolved. This CDR3 region has 14 residues. CDR1 MNHNY and CDR2 SVGAGI come from the germline V gene (reference sequence). Trimming cost V 6 bases and J 2 bases, with 14 bases left between them. The CDR3 sequence is CASSLPLATYEQYF. Here the CDR3 DNA reads TGTGCCAGCAGCCTGCCACTTGCTACCTACGAGCAGTACTTC.

The J gene is TRBJ2-1, the V gene TRBV6-1; the match to TRBD1 covers 11 bases. The V gene's germline CDR1 is MNHNS and CDR2 SASEGT. The CDR3 runs 15 residues. The V gene end was trimmed by 1 base and the J gene end by 7 bases; junction bases not matched to a gene: 3. The CDR3 region has the DNA TGTGCCAGCAGTGAAGGGGGGACAGGGGGAAATGAGCAGTTCTTC. It encodes CASSEGGTGGNEQFF.

CDR3 residues: CSARDPRTSGGTPYNEQFF. CDR3 bases: TGCAGTGCTAGGGACCCTAGGACTAGCGGGGGGACCCCCTACAATGAGCAGTTCTTC. V usage is TRBV20-1 and J usage is TRBJ2-1; TRBD2 matches 14 bases. This CDR3 has 19 residues. V lost 3 bases, J lost 2 bases, and 12 bases stayed unmatched. Germline assignment: CDR1 DFQATT and CDR2 SNEGSKA (reference sequence).

This chain joins TRBV20-1 and TRBJ2-5; 9 nucleotides line up with TRBD2. Trimming at V came to 0 bases and at J to 1 base, leaving 3 bases not matched to a gene. The CDR3 spans 15 residues. CDR1 is DFQATT and CDR2 is SNEGSKA in the germline V gene (reference sequence). The CDR3 DNA reads TGCAGTGCTAGAGAACTAGCGGGTACCCAAGAGACCCAGTACTTC. Translating it yields CSARELAGTQETQYF.

The V and J genes are TRBV7-6 and TRBJ2-7, with D maybe TRBD1 (5 bases). With 4 bases removed from V and 0 bases from J, the gap between germline ends came to 13 bases. This CDR3 region has 15 residues. Germline assignment: CDR1 SGHVS and CDR2 FNYEAQ. CDR3 sequence reads: CASSSTPGSSYEQYF. The DNA for the CDR3 is TGTGCCAGCAGCTCAACCCCAGGGTCCTCCTACGAGCAGTACTTC.

The chain links TRBV7-9 to TRBJ2-3; D call uncertain. CDR1 and CDR2 (germline): SEHNR, FQNEAQ (reference sequence). Trimming removed 0 bases from V and 3 bases from J, with 10 bases in between. The CDR3 extends over 15 amino acids. The CDR3 sequence: CASSLAIAKTDTQYF. As DNA, the CDR3 is TGTGCCAGCAGCTTAGCCATCGCTAAGACAGATACGCAGTATTTT.

At least ten counts were recorded for this clonotype. V and J are TRBV11-2 and TRBJ1-4, with 7 bases fitting TRBD1. Trimming removed 5 bases from V and 4 bases from J; junction bases left unmatched: 1. Germline V CDR1 and CDR2: SGHAT, FQNNGV. CDR3 length: 13 residues. This CDR3 is CASSRQGNEKLFF. In DNA form, the CDR3 reads TGTGCCAGCAGCCGACAGGGTAATGAAAAACTGTTTTTT.

Ten or more counts support this clonotype. The chain combines TRBV27 with TRBJ1-2, with 11 positions matching TRBD1. With V trimmed by 4 bases and J by 3 bases, 4 bases remained unmatched. The CDR3 runs to 15 residues. CDR1 and CDR2 from the germline V gene are MNHEY and SMNVEV (reference sequence). CDR3 sequence reads: CASSSPGQGDYGYTF. CDR3 coding DNA: TGTGCCAGCAGTTCTCCGGGACAGGGGGACTATGGCTACACCTTC.

V usage is TRBV29-1 and J usage is TRBJ2-7, with a possible D match to TRBD2 (5 bases). This CDR3 is built from 12 residues. CDR1 and CDR2 from the germline V gene are SQVTM and ANQGSEA. The ends were cut back, 4 bases at V and 3 bases at J, with 10 bases in the middle. The CDR3 loop reads CSVGTGNYEQYF. The CDR3 region has the DNA TGCAGCGTTGGGACGGGGAACTACGAGCAGTACTTC.

This clonotype was detected only a few times. J is TRBJ1-2 and V is TRBV7-2; possibly TRBD1 for D (6 bases). This CDR3 spans 15 amino acids. Trimming pared 5 bases from V and 4 bases from J, leaving 17 bases between. Germline values: CDR1 SGHTA, CDR2 FQGNSA. CDR3 sequence: CASSLQRGQGYGYTF. In DNA form, the CDR3 reads TGTGCCAGCAGCCTTCAGCGGGGGCAGGGCTATGGCTACACCTTC.